These 9 T cell receptor beta chains originate from one sample sequenced in a study of Graves' ophthalmopathy and Graves' hyperthyroidism (dated by TCRdb to the late 2010s). The data were produced on an Illumina HiSeq 2000. For repertoire sequencing, the TCR beta CDR3 regions were amplified from RNA transcripts. HTBI primers and the Qiagen OneStep RT-PCR kit were used in a first-round RT-PCR, which was followed by a second-round multiplex PCR, size selection and purification. In TCRdb, the public reads were trimmed at Q25 with fastp and aligned with MiXCR, with productive beta chains retained. CDR3 protein sequences are deduplicated, and each keeps its most common genes and DNA. The sample profile shows about 170,000 distinct CDR3 sequences; roughly two fifths of them were found once. Clones ranked in the top ten supply around 5.8% of the sample. The sequencing sample was made of peripheral blood. The receptors shown here come from a woman aged 40 to 50 with Graves' ophthalmopathy. Donor details come from another sample of the same person, matched by shared clones.

In DNA form, the CDR3 reads TGTGCCAGCAGCTTAGCTGGCGGGACTAGCCGAAACCAAGAGACCCAGTACTTC. Protein product: CASSLAGGTSRNQETQYF. The rearrangement links TRBV11-1 to TRBJ2-5; 9 bases are a match to TRBD2. CDR3 length: 18 amino acids. The V gene end was trimmed by 0 bases and the J gene end by 0 bases; junction bases not matched to a gene: 8. Germline V gene data show CDR1 as SGHAT and CDR2 as FQDESV (reference sequence).

In this sample, this clonotype turned up many times. This chain connects TRBV5-1 to TRBJ1-3; the D gene is possibly TRBD1 (5 bases). In germline, CDR1 is SGHRS, CDR2 YFSETQ. The CDR3 is 15 residues long. Trimming pared 0 bases from V and 0 bases from J, leaving 7 bases between. The CDR3 DNA is TGCGCCAGCAGCTTGGCGGGGGGCTCTGGAAACACCATATATTTT. It is translated as CASSLAGGSGNTIYF.

In DNA form, the CDR3 reads TGCAGTGCTTCAAGGACCGGCCACTATGGCTACACCTTC. Encoded protein: CSASRTGHYGYTF. The genes are TRBV20-1 and TRBJ1-2, with D unresolved. The CDR3 runs 13 residues. Trimming took 5 bases from V and 3 from J, leaving 13 bases between them. Per germline, CDR1 DFQATT and CDR2 SNEGSKA (reference sequence).

Points on this clonotype: A much larger clone differs from this one at a single base, so this may be a read error. This rearrangement joins TRBV20-1 to TRBJ1-5; TRBD1 might be the D (5 bases). The CDR3 has 14 residues. The germline V gene encodes CDR1 DFQATT and CDR2 SNEGSKA (reference sequence). This chain's CDR3 is CSYNGGLDNQPQHF. As DNA, the CDR3 is TGCAGCTACAACGGGGGACTAGACAATCAGCCCCAGCATTTT.

The gene calls are TRBV6-5 and TRBJ2-7, with D perhaps being TRBD1 or TRBD2 (5 bases each). Germline assignment: CDR1 MNHEY and CDR2 SVGAGI. V was trimmed by 5 bases and J by 2 bases, leaving 16 bases between them. There are 15 residues in the CDR3. The CDR3, as DNA: TGTGCCAGCAGTAACCACCGGGACGGGGCCTACGAGCAGTACTTC. Amino acid sequence: CASSNHRDGAYEQYF.

This chain links TRBV27 with TRBJ2-7; D may be TRBD2 (6 bases). CDR3 length equals 13 residues. Deletions cut 4 bases from V and 6 bases from J, with 13 bases between. Germline CDR1 and CDR2: MNHEY and SMNVEV (reference sequence). The CDR3 DNA is TGTGCCAGCAGTTGGGGAGGTTCAGTCGAGCAGTACTTC. This codes for CASSWGGSVEQYF.

This clonotype was seen ten or more times. This CDR3 is CASRAPGEPGIQYF. The CDR3 DNA follows: TGTGCCAGCAGGGCTCCCGGGGAGCCCGGCATTCAGTACTTC. This chain connects TRBV6-5 to TRBJ2-4; weak D call: TRBD2 (5 bases). Germline CDR1 and CDR2: MNHEY and SVGAGI. The CDR3 extends over 14 amino acids. V shed 6 bases and J shed 9 bases, with 18 bases lying between them.

The chain combines TRBV20-1 with TRBJ1-1; TRBD1 might be the D (6 bases). CDR1 and CDR2 (germline): DFQATT, SNEGSKA (reference sequence). The V end was cut by 5 bases, the J end by 6 bases, with 13 bases between. This CDR3 has 12 amino acids. The CDR3 protein is CSALQGSAEAFF. CDR3 nucleotide sequence: TGCAGTGCTTTACAGGGTTCCGCTGAAGCTTTCTTT.

About this clonotype: A much larger clone differs from this one at a single base, so this may be a read error. This chain joins TRBV5-1 and TRBJ2-6; 10 bases agree with TRBD2. This CDR3 has 16 residues. Germline values: CDR1 SGHRS, CDR2 YFSETQ. CDR3 DNA sequence: TGCACCAGCAGCGCTAGCGGGGGCTCTGGGGCCAACGTCCTGACTTTC. This sequence encodes CTSSASGGSGANVLTF.